This T cell receptor beta chain was profiled in a study of T cell repertoires in ileal Crohn's disease. The overall study: Thiopurines (around twelve) or anti-TNF agents (18) were given postoperatively to about half.

Included were adult ileal or ileocolonic Crohn's patients indicated for ileocolonic resection. Study-level findings and limits: High-frequency clones were more common in sorted CD8 than CD4 cells. Endoscopic recurrence occurred in every patient whose clonality exceeded 26.8%.

As concerns this clone: Its target is not known.

Here immunoSEQ multiplex PCR was the method, and the copy in TCRdb shows in-frame clones only, minus some. The sample carries 13,000 to 15,000 clones, around 79% recorded once. The specimen was ileal tissue. This TCR was recovered from an adult with Crohn's disease.

DNA of the CDR3: TGTGCCAGCAGGGGCAGGGCGACAGGGCCGAGCTCCTACAATGAGCAGTTCTTC. Encoded protein: CASRGRATGPSSYNEQFF. This chain connects TRBV5-4 to TRBJ2-1, with 7 nucleotides matching TRBD1. The CDR3 loop spans 18 amino acids. CDR1 is SGHNT, CDR2 YYREEE, per germline (reference sequence). The ends lost 5 bases at V and 0 bases at J; junction bases unmatched: 14.